The 20 T cell receptor beta chains presented below share a single source sample, sequenced in a study of regulatory T cells in long-lasting Graves disease. Assembly of TCR beta libraries relied on iRepertoire HTBI primers together with Arm-PCR of CDR3 regions. TCRdb reprocessed the multiplex PCR reads with MiXCR, giving one entry per CDR3 protein. The sample shows 350,000 to 450,000 distinct CDR3 sequences, roughly 21% of them seen only once. Described time point: persistent/refractory GD, antithyroid drugs over 5 years with positive TRAb. PBMCs were the source of the RNA used for TCR sequencing. The sequenced sample was peripheral blood mononuclear cells (PBMCs), obtained when the disease was refractory, from a patient treated with antithyroid drugs. These receptors all come from a female donor with Graves disease.

This clonotype occurred once. V is TRBV29-1 and J is TRBJ2-3; 13 bases agree with TRBD2. The CDR3 extends over 16 amino acids. Germline V CDR1 and CDR2: SQVTM, ANQGSEA. V was pared by 2 bases and J by 3 bases, with 5 bases of the junction left unmatched. In DNA, the CDR3 is TGCAGCGTTGAAAACCCGGGACTAGCGGGAACAGATACGCAGTATTTT. Protein: CSVENPGLAGTDTQYF.

This clonotype was detected many times. J is TRBJ1-1 and V is TRBV11-2; 8 bases are shared with TRBD1. V lost 3 bases, J lost 12 bases, and 9 bases stayed unmatched. The CDR3 totals 13 residues. The germline V gene encodes CDR1 SGHAT and CDR2 FQNNGV. For the CDR3, the DNA is TGTGCCAGCAGCTTGCAGGGGGCGGCCAATACTTTCTTT. It encodes CASSLQGAANTFF.

This clonotype was counted ten times or more. V is TRBV2 and J is TRBJ2-7; a possible D gene is TRBD1 (6 bases). Between the trimmed V and J ends, which lost 5 bases and 2 bases, there was a span of 16 bases. Per the germline V gene, CDR1 is SNHLY and CDR2 is FYNNEI. The CDR3 totals 15 residues. The CDR3: CASSTEQGPAYEQYF. The CDR3 nucleotides read TGTGCCAGCAGTACCGAACAGGGCCCAGCCTACGAGCAGTACTTC.

This chain uses TRBV27 with TRBJ1-2; TRBD1 aligns across 12 bases. The CDR3 covers 15 residues. Trimming removed 7 bases from V and 4 bases from J; junction bases left unmatched: 7. Germline lookup yields CDR1 MNHEY and CDR2 SMNVEV (reference sequence). CDR3 nucleotides: TGTGCCAGCAATCCTGGGACAGGGGGCTTCTATGGCTACACCTTC. Its translation: CASNPGTGGFYGYTF.

The genes are TRBV9 and TRBJ1-1, with 8 bases fitting TRBD1. Germline trimming cut 3 bases from V and 1 base from J; bases unmatched to any gene: 5. The CDR3 extends over 15 amino acids. CDR1 is SGDLS, CDR2 YYNGEE, per germline. The CDR3 DNA reads as TGTGCCAGCAGCGAACCGACAGGGGAGAACACTGAAGCTTTCTTT. Encoded protein: CASSEPTGENTEAFF. Supplemented by reference TRBV9 and TRBJ1-1, the full variable domain reads DSGVTQTPKHLITATGQRVTLRCSPRSGDLSVYWYQQSLDQGLQFLIQYYNGEERAKGNILERFSAQQFPDLHSELNLSSLELGDSALYFCASSEPTGENTEAFFGQGTRLTVV.

There are a few counts of this clonotype. V usage is TRBV3-1 and J usage is TRBJ2-7; unclear D gene. CDR1 LGHDT and CDR2 YNNKEL come from the germline V gene (reference sequence). The CDR3 extends over 14 amino acids. V was trimmed by 0 bases and J by 5 bases, leaving 11 bases between them. In nucleotides, the CDR3 is TGTGCCAGCAGCCAAGATAAGGGTTTGAACGAGCAGTACTTC. Amino acid sequence: CASSQDKGLNEQYF.

This clonotype was counted many times. The chain combines TRBV6-1 with TRBJ2-2, with D perhaps given as TRBD1 or TRBD2 (5 bases each). Trimming removed 5 bases at V and 4 bases at J, with 20 bases between. The germline CDR1 and CDR2 sequences are MNHNS and SASEGT. The CDR3 contains 17 residues. The DNA of the CDR3 is TGTGCCAGCAGTCCGAGAGGGGTAGGCACGAGCACCGGGGAGCTGTTTTTT. It yields the protein CASSPRGVGTSTGELFF.

This clonotype was detected ten times or more. The rearrangement uses TRBV7-9 and TRBJ2-7; 7 bases line up with TRBD1. The CDR3 is made up of 14 amino acids. Germline V gene sequence: CDR1 SEHNR, CDR2 FQNEAQ (reference sequence). V trimming: 5 bases; J trimming: 6 bases; junction bases outside the gene matches: 10. The CDR3 DNA reads as TGTGCCAGCAGCCCAAACAGGGGTAGTAGCGAGCAGTACTTC. This sequence encodes CASSPNRGSSEQYF.

This clonotype was recorded a few times. The chain links TRBV30 to TRBJ2-2; 7 bases are shared with TRBD1. V was clipped by 0 bases and J by 7 bases; unmatched bases: 14. Germline-derived CDR1 and CDR2 are GTSNPN and SVGIG (reference sequence). The CDR3 extends over 17 amino acids. In DNA, the CDR3 is TGTGCCTGGAGTGTTTCCGTGACAGGGATTATTGACGGGGAGCTGTTTTTT. Protein sequence: CAWSVSVTGIIDGELFF.

This clonotype turned up a few times. This chain connects TRBV19 to TRBJ1-2, with D unclear. V was pared by 3 bases and J by 7 bases, with 15 bases between. This CDR3 spans 14 amino acids. Germline V gives CDR1 LNHDA, CDR2 SQIVND (reference sequence). CDR3: CASSINQDLGGYTF. DNA for the CDR3: TGTGCCAGTAGTATCAATCAGGATTTGGGTGGCTACACCTTC. Using reference TRBV19 and TRBJ1-2 for the parts outside the CDR3, the full variable domain is DGGITQSPKYLFRKEGQNVTLSCEQNLNHDAMYWYRQDPGQGLRLIYYSQIVNDFQKGDIAEGYSVSREKKESFPLTVTSAQKNPTAFYLCASSINQDLGGYTFGSGTRLTVV.

This clonotype was found many times. V is TRBV3-1 and J is TRBJ1-4; D gene unclear. Germline V CDR1 and CDR2: LGHDT, YNNKEL (reference sequence). The CDR3 sequence is 12 residues long. V lost 6 bases to trimming and J lost 0 bases, with 2 bases between them. In nucleotides, the CDR3 is TGTGCCAGCAGTGCAACTAATGAAAAACTGTTTTTT. This translates into CASSATNEKLFF.

The chain recombines TRBV19 with TRBJ1-4; maybe TRBD1 (5 bases). The CDR3 sequence is 15 residues long. The germline gives CDR1 LNHDA, CDR2 SQIVND (reference sequence). The V end lost 6 bases, the J end lost 3 bases, and 14 bases lay between the germline ends. The CDR3: CASSKNAGSNEKLFF. The CDR3 nucleotides read TGTGCCAGTAGCAAAAATGCAGGGTCTAATGAAAAACTGTTTTTT.

Many counts were recorded for this clonotype. The chain links TRBV12-3 or TRBV12-4 to TRBJ1-1, with D maybe TRBD1 (5 bases). The V end was cut by 8 bases, the J end by 0 bases, with 16 bases between. The CDR3 length is 15 residues. CDR3 nucleotide sequence: TGTGCCAGCCAGAGGGGTGGCTACATGAACACTGAAGCTTTCTTT. Protein product: CASQRGGYMNTEAFF.

This chain uses TRBV28 with TRBJ2-6, with TRBD1 matching over 10 bases. Germline assignment: CDR1 MDHEN and CDR2 SYDVKM. With 7 bases clipped from V and 4 bases from J, the junction kept 10 bases outside the gene matches. CDR3 size: 17 residues. CDR3 in DNA: TGTGCCAGCACCCCTCCGGGACAGGGGAGCGGGGCCAACGTCCTGACTTTC. Protein product: CASTPPGQGSGANVLTF.

The chain couples TRBV5-1 to TRBJ2-3; D gene uncertain. Deletions cut 4 bases from V and 1 base from J, with 16 bases between. The CDR3 runs 16 residues. CDR1 is SGHRS, CDR2 YFSETQ, per germline. The CDR3 DNA sequence: TGCGCCAGCAGCCCTGGAGTGGGCAGGCGCACAGATACGCAGTATTTT. Its translation: CASSPGVGRRTDTQYF. The full variable domain, its missing parts supplied by reference TRBV5-1 and TRBJ2-3, is KAGVTQTPRYLIKTRGQQVTLSCSPISGHRSVSWYQQTPGQGLQFLFEYFSETQRNKGNFPGRFSGRQFSNSRSEMNVSTLELGDSALYLCASSPGVGRRTDTQYFGPGTRLTVL.

As to this clonotype: Just one base apart from a much larger clone, this may be a read error. The rearrangement joins TRBV6-1 to TRBJ2-5; D may be TRBD1 (6 bases). This CDR3 is 15 amino acids long. The germline gives CDR1 MNHNS, CDR2 SASEGT. Written as DNA, the CDR3 is TGTGCCAGCAGTCAACAGGGCCTTTCCCAAGAGGCCCAGTACTTC. Protein product: CASSQQGLSQEAQYF.

In the case of this clonotype: One end of the junction is discordant with germline, which a read error may explain. This chain uses TRBV4-1 with TRBJ2-5, with 9 bases identical to TRBD2. This CDR3 region has 18 residues. Germline-derived CDR1 and CDR2 are MGHRA and YSYEKL. CDR3 bases: TGTGCCAGCAGCCAAGATAGCGAAGCGGGAGGCCCTCAAGAGACCCAGTACTTC. This translates into CASSQDSEAGGPQETQYF.

This clonotype was recorded many times. This chain connects TRBV2 to TRBJ1-3; D is uncertain. The CDR3 totals 13 residues. CDR1 is SNHLY and CDR2 is FYNNEI in the germline V gene. V was trimmed by 3 bases and J by 4 bases, leaving 7 bases between them. The CDR3 sequence: CASSDGSGNTIYF. CDR3 bases: TGTGCCAGCAGTGACGGGTCCGGAAACACCATATATTTT.

This clonotype was observed many times. This chain joins TRBV5-6 and TRBJ2-2, with TRBD1 matching over 7 bases. The CDR3 length is 16 residues. Unmatched junction bases numbered 10, after V lost 2 bases and J lost 6 bases. CDR1 SGHDT and CDR2 YYEEEE come from the germline V gene. The CDR3 reads CASSFSAQGDSGELFF. The CDR3 DNA is TGTGCCAGCAGCTTTTCAGCCCAGGGGGATTCCGGGGAGCTGTTTTTT.

This clonotype was detected ten times or more. The CDR3 DNA reads as TGTGCCAGCAGCCAAGGGGGGCCAGGGGGCAACTATGGCTACACCTTC. This translates into CASSQGGPGGNYGYTF. The V call is TRBV7-2, the J call TRBJ1-2, with TRBD1 identical over 8 bases. CDR3 length equals 16 residues. Germline loops: CDR1 SGHTA, CDR2 FQGNSA. V lost 5 bases, J lost 2 bases, and 10 bases stayed unmatched.